What follows is one T cell receptor (beta chain) and its context. This clone was recorded only once. Its target antigen remains unknown. Base qualities were left out, and no much larger clone turns up one base away. The data derive from a study of long-term antiretroviral therapy in people with HIV (dated 2022 in TCRdb). Looking at the study overall: The earliest samples were collected about a decade before the 2015 WHO recommendation for immediate ART, when ART was typically delayed until CD4 counts fell. A retrospective serial study tested whether changes in peripheral blood TRB repertoire composition and diversity were associated with ART initiation and durable HIV suppression. No cross-contamination during QIAcube processing turned up in test extractions that ran a monoclonal T-cell line alongside 33 polyclonal samples. About 35% of the 30 participants with HIV were female. A total of roughly 200 cryopreserved PBMC samples came from a few dozen adults with confirmed HIV infection and were collected serially over a mean of about six years (range 1-12).

What the research found in general, with its limitations: ART initiation was associated with a significant increase in TRB diversity, but diversity stayed significantly below transplant donor controls even after long-term ART. Since PBMC availability was limited, sequencing covered only the TCR beta chain, with no alpha chain pairing. Because pre-ART samples had limited cell numbers, unsorted PBMC were profiled rather than sorted CD4+ and CD8+ T cells. Samples dated from about 2003 to 2018, and the ART regimens used may be less effective than current ones. No data were available on ART adherence, viral resistance or therapy changes, limiting inferences about post-ART repertoire changes. At every time point, the repertoire was dominated by expanded TRB clones first identified before ART initiation, although this dominance fluctuated and, in many PLHIV, declined after ART. HIV repertoires had narrower CDR3 length ranges than controls, and the network structure suggested an antigen-experienced repertoire that shifted only slightly toward naive after ART.

Trimming takes 1 base from V and 3 bases from J, and the germline ends sit 15 bases apart. The CDR3 spans 15 residues, from the cysteine through the phenylalanine. The entry retains the CDR3 DNA only, 45 bases that are in frame from base 1. The germline V gene (reference sequence) supplies CDR1 GTSNPN and CDR2 SVGIG. The immunoSEQ hsTCRB v3.0 assay was used at survey level resolution to sequence the TRB variable region. The target sequencing depth for TRB was roughly 40,000-55,000 T-cell genomes per sample. TRB libraries were pooled and sequenced on an Illumina MiSeq using a v3 150-cycle kit. The study's processing was this. Repertoire analysis was performed in R inside a reproducible Nextflow workflow that covered QC, data transformation and analysis. LymphoSeq2, an R package for exploring AIRR-Seq data, was used to implement the custom analyses. Four samples yielding fewer than 5000 total TRB sequences were excluded, leaving 150 to 200 analyzed HIV repertoires. Among the approximately 190 retained HIV repertoires, 55 to 65 were collected before ART initiation and 129 after ART initiation. Repertoires were downsampled to 5000 TRB nucleotide sequences, with summary statistics averaged over 100 downsampling iterations. Only TRB sequences with CDR3 regions of at least seven amino acids were retained for analysis. A Shannon entropy-derived clonality score and the Gini coefficient were used to measure diversity. In the repertoire networks, any two of the top 5000 CDR3 amino acid sequences were connected whenever the two sequences differed by an edit distance of one. Antigen specificity groups and MHC restriction were predicted for TRB CDR3 amino acid sequences with GLIPH2. CDR3 amino acid sequences were matched against VDJdb and McPAS-TCR to flag known CMV, EBV, HIV or tissue antigen associations. Pre-ART, post-ART and control groups were compared with Wilcoxon signed-rank tests and Holm-Bonferroni correction. TCRdb re-hosts the immuneACCESS table, in-frame sequences only. Its copies lack some clones; in the studies checked, an unresolved V gene accounts for under half of them, and the cause for the rest is not known. That table gives V, J and clone size, and the DNA gave D and trimming. The sample records tens of thousands of clones, approximately 89% of which are singletons. Less than 4% of the sample lies in the top ten.

To be included, a participant needed at least one PBMC sample from before ART initiation plus at least two post-ART samples. Every participant with HIV received treatment in the United States of America. Before DNA extraction, cryopreserved samples of roughly 0.9-11 million PBMC were thawed and then washed. At the time of the earliest PBMC sample for each participant with HIV, ages ranged from about 23 to 60 years. PBMC samples from each participant spanned 1-4 timepoints before ART initiation and 2-8 timepoints after ART initiation, with a median of 7 samples. For every participant, serial HIV viral load, CD4+ T-cell count, ART history and demographic data were obtained. Genomic DNA was extracted from unsorted PBMC with a Qiagen kit on a QIAcube, with processing performed in batches of 12 samples.

The chain is assembled from TRBV30 and TRBJ2-5, with TRBD1 as a weak D call on 7 bases. This TCR came from a woman in her forties or fifties with HIV. Specimen: unsorted PBMCs, collected around 2.7 years after starting antiretroviral therapy. The CDR3 protein is CAWSGWGRGEETQYF. The sequenced DNA: TGTGCCTGGAGTGGGTGGGGCAGGGGGGAAGAGACCCAGTACTTC.